This T cell receptor (beta chain) emerged from a study of sequential checkpoint blockade in melanoma (dated by TCRdb to about 2019). Background for the entire study: In a 1:1 randomization, patients received either first-line nivolumab then ipilimumab (arm A) or ipilimumab then nivolumab (arm B). Maintenance nivolumab came after each of the two trial sequences.

The CDR3 runs 16 residues from the cysteine to the phenylalanine. The sequence is cut down to CDR3 DNA, 48 bases in frame from base 1. Germline trimming: 3 bases from V, 0 bases from J; junction bases outside gene matches: 5. The germline V gene yields SGHVS for CDR1 and FQNEAQ for CDR2. TCRbeta CDR3 regions were immunosequenced from genomic DNA with the immunoSEQ Assay. Prior to high-throughput sequencing, genomic DNA was amplified by bias-controlled multiplex PCR. The published analysis was carried out like this. To quantify the absolute abundance of each unique TCRbeta CDR3 region, the sequences were collapsed and filtered. Clonality, defined as 1 minus Pielou's evenness, was calculated using only productive rearrangements. Clones with significantly greater frequencies in on-treatment versus baseline samples were identified using a previously published method. The table was pulled from immuneACCESS by TCRdb, which kept in-frame rearrangements only. Such tables lose some clones; where checked, under half of the loss comes from unresolved V genes, and the rest has no known cause. V and J calls and clone size are those listed in that table; D and trimming were worked out from the DNA. For this sample there are fewer than 40,000 clones; 88% appear just once. Together, the top ten hold 9.5% to 15% of the sample.

About this clone: The antigen this receptor binds is unknown. No much larger clone exists at a distance of one base, and base qualities are not known.

Overall results and qualifications from the work: The response-prediction model combining TCR metrics and mutation burden needs validation in larger, independent patient cohorts.

According to the study, the label for this sample's treatment or condition signals: randomized to nivolumab then ipilimumab (arm A) or the reverse (arm B). No trial patient had received prior DNA-damaging chemotherapy. On a FACS Aria II flow cytometer, live CD3+CD8+ cells that were negative for CD19 and CD56 were sorted from thawed PBMCs. CheckMate 064, a randomized, open-label phase II trial of sequential checkpoint blockade, was the source of the samples, all of which came from patients with melanoma. Peripheral blood mononuclear cells were obtained through leukapheresis, purified using Ficoll-Paque, and frozen in human serum containing approximately 9.5% DMSO. Right after sorting, the blood CD3+CD8+ cells were verified to be >95% pure, and DNA extraction followed.

Sequencing used CD8+ T cells sorted from blood (inferred from file names), obtained from a patient given nivolumab and ipilimumab in sequence. The chain joins TRBV7-8 to TRBJ2-1, and 7 bases in between align with TRBD2. This sequence was found in a human donor with melanoma. The CDR3 here reads CASSFEGGSSYNEQFF. The DNA sequence follows: TGTGCCAGCAGCTTTGAGGGAGGGAGCTCCTACAATGAGCAGTTCTTC.